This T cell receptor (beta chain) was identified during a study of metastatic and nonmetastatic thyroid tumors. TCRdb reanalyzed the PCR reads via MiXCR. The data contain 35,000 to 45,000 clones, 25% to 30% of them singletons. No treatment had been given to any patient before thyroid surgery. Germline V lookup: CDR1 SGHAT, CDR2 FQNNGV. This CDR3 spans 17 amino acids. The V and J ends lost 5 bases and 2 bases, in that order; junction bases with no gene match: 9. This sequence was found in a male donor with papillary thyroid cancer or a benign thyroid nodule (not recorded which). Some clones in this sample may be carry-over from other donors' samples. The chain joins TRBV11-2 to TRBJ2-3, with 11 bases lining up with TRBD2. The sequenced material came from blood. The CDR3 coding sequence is TGTGCCAGCAGCATTAGCGGGAGGGAGACTAACACAGATACGCAGTATTTT. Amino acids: CASSISGRETNTDTQYF.